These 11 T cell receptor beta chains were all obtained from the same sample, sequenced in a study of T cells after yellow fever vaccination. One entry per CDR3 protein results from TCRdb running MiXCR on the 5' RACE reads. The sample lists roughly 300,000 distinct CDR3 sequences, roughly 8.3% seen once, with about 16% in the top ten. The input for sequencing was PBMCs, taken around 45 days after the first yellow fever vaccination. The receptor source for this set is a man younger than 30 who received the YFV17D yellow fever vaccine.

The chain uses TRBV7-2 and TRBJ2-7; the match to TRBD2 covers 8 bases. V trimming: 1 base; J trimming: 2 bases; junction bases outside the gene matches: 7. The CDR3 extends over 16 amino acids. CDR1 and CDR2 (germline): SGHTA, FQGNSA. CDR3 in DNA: TGTGCCAGCAGCTTAGACCGGGGGGGCTACACCTACGAGCAGTACTTC. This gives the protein CASSLDRGGYTYEQYF.

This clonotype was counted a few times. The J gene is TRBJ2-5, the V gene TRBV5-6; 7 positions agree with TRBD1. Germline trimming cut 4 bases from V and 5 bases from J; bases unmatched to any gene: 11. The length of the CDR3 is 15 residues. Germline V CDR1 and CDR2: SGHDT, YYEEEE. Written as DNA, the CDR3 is TGTGCCAGCAGCCCAGACAAGGGGGCCCGTGAGACCCAGTACTTC. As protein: CASSPDKGARETQYF.

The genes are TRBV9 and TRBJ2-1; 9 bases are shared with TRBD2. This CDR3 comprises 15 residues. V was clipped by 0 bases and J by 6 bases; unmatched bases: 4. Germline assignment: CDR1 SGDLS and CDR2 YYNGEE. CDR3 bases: TGTGCCAGCAGCGTAGGAGGCGGGGGGGCCAATGAGCAGTTCTTC. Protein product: CASSVGGGGANEQFF.

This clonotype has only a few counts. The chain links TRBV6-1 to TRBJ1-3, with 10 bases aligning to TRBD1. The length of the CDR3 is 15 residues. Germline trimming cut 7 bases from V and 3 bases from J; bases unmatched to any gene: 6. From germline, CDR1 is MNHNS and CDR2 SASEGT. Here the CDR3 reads CASTRDRGSGNTIYF. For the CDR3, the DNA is TGTGCCAGCACCCGGGACAGGGGAAGTGGAAACACCATATATTTT.

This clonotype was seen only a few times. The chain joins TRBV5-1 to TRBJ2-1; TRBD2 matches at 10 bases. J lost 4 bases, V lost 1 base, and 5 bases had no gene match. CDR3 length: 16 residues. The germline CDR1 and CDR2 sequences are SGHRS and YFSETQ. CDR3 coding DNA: TGCGCCAGCAGCTTGTCTACTAGCGGGGTTTACAATGAGCAGTTCTTC. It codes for CASSLSTSGVYNEQFF.

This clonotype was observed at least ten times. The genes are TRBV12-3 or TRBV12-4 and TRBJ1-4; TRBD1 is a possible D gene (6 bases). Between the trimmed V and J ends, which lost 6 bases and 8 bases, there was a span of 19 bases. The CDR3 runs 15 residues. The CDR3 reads CASRAAGQGWEKLFF. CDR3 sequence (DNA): TGTGCCAGCAGAGCCGCGGGGCAGGGGTGGGAAAAACTGTTTTTT.

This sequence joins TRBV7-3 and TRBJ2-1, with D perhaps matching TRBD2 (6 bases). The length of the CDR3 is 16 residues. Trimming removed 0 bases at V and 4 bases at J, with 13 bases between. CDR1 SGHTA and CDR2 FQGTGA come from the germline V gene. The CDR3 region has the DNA TGTGCCAGCAGCTTAACGGGGACGGGGAGGTACAATGAGCAGTTCTTC. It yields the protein CASSLTGTGRYNEQFF.

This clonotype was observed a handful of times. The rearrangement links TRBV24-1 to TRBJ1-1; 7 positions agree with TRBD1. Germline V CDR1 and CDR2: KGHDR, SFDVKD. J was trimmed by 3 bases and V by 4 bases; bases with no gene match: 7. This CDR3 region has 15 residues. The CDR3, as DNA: TGTGCCACCAGTGACCCCAGACAGGGCGACACTGAAGCTTTCTTT. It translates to CATSDPRQGDTEAFF.

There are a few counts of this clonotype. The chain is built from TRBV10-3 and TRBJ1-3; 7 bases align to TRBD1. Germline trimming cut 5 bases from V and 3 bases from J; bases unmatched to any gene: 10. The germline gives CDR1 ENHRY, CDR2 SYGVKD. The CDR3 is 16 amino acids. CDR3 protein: CAISPGTASSGNTIYF. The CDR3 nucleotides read TGTGCCATCAGTCCCGGGACAGCTTCGAGTGGAAACACCATATATTTT.

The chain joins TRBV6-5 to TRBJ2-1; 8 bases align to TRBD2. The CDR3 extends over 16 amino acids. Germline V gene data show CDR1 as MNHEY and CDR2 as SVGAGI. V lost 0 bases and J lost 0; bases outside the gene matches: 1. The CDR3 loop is CASSYSSGSSYNEQFF. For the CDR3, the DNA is TGTGCCAGCAGTTACTCGAGCGGGAGCTCCTACAATGAGCAGTTCTTC.

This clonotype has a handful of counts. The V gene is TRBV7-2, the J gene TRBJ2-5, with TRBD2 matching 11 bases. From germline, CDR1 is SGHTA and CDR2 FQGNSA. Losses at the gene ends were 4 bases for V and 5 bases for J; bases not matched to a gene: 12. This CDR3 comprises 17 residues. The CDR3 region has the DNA TGTGCCAGCAGCTCCGGGACTAGCGGCCACGGCGGGGAGACCCAGTACTTC. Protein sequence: CASSSGTSGHGGETQYF.